Presented here are 5 T cell receptor beta chains from one specimen sequenced in a study of OX40 agonist ivuxolimab in advanced cancers. Data came from immunoSEQ multiplex PCR; TCRdb stores just in-frame clones and leaves some out. The repertoire holds roughly 100,000 clones, with about 79% as singletons. The sequencing here drew on CD4+ or CD8+ T cells sorted from blood, taken in a trial of the OX40 agonist ivuxolimab. Receptors originate from an adult with an advanced solid tumor such as melanoma, head and neck, liver or kidney cancer.

The chain has TRBV18 and TRBJ2-7; the D gene could be TRBD1 or TRBD2 (6 bases each). Germline lookup yields CDR1 KGHSH and CDR2 LQKENI. Trimming left V 1 base short and J 2 bases short, with 9 bases between. CDR3 length: 14 amino acids. The CDR3: CASSPRGAAYEQYF. CDR3 nucleotide sequence: TGTGCCAGCTCACCACGGGGGGCCGCCTACGAGCAGTACTTC.

The chain links TRBV4-3 to TRBJ1-1, with a weak D call TRBD1 (6 bases). Germline values: CDR1 LGHNA, CDR2 YSLEER. V was trimmed by 6 bases and J by 1 base, leaving 18 bases between them. The CDR3 extends over 16 amino acids. CDR3 DNA sequence: TGCGCCAGCAGGAAAGCTGTAGGGACAAGGAACACTGAAGCTTTCTTT. This gives the protein CASRKAVGTRNTEAFF.

This clone was detected once. The chain employs TRBV5-1 and TRBJ2-7, with 8 bases fitting TRBD1. The germline gives CDR1 SGHRS, CDR2 YFSETQ. V lost 5 bases to trimming and J lost 7 bases; unmatched junction nucleotides: 14. The CDR3 length is 15 residues. In nucleotides, the CDR3 is TGCGCCAGCAGACCCGTATTGGGACAGGCGGGAGAGCAGTACTTC. Encoded protein: CASRPVLGQAGEQYF.

This chain links TRBV9 with TRBJ2-6; a possible D gene is TRBD1 (6 bases). CDR1 and CDR2 from the germline V gene are SGDLS and YYNGEE. The V gene lost 4 bases and the J gene lost 3 bases, with 14 bases spanning the gap. The CDR3 has 16 residues. In DNA, the CDR3 is TGTGCCAGCAGCTCTTCAGGGGCCTTTGGGGCCAACGTCCTGACTTTC. Residues: CASSSSGAFGANVLTF.

CDR3 sequence: CASRGEDRMYEQYF. The CDR3 nucleotides are TGTGCCAGCAGGGGAGAGGACAGGATGTACGAGCAGTACTTC. This chain connects TRBV5-8 to TRBJ2-7, with 7 bases identical to TRBD1. Trimming took 5 bases from V and 4 from J; bases not matched to a gene: 9. In germline, CDR1 is SGHTS, CDR2 YDEGEE. The CDR3 is 14 amino acids.